The clone carrying this T cell receptor beta chain appeared a few times. This sample is part of a study of T-cell memory formation after mild COVID-19. Study summary: Clustering of TCRs was largely donor specific.

The length of the CDR3 is 13 residues. V was pared by 5 bases and J by 6 bases, with 14 bases between. Germline V gene sequence: CDR1 SGHAT, CDR2 FQNNGV. Each CDR3 protein gets one entry after TCRdb re-called the 5' RACE reads with MiXCR. Of approximately 570,000 distinct CDR3 sequences listed, about a sixth are singletons. This clonotype originated in an adult woman who had mild COVID-19 (a few samples of this study predate the infection). Cell type and time point are not known. Source material: PBMCs or a T cell subset sorted from them (not recorded which). This sequence joins TRBV11-2 and TRBJ2-7; maybe TRBD2 (5 bases). Written as DNA, the CDR3 is TGTGCCAGCAGCCCGGGGTGGGTTTTCGAGCAGTACTTC. Amino acids: CASSPGWVFEQYF. The entire variable domain, with the rest obtained from reference TRBV11-2 and TRBJ2-7, is as follows: EAGVAQSPRYKIIEKRQSVAFWCNPISGHATLYWYQQILGQGPKLLIQFQNNGVVDDSQLPKDRFSAERLKGVDSTLKIQPAKLEDSAVYLCASSPGWVFEQYFGPGTRLTVT.